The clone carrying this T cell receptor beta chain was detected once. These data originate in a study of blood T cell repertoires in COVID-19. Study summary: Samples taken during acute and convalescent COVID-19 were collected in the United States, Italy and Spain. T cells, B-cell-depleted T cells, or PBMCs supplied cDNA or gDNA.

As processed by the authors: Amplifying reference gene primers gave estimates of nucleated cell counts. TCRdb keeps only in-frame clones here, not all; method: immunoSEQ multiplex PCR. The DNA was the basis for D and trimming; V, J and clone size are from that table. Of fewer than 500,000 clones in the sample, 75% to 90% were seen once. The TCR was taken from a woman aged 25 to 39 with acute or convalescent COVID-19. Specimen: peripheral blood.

CDR3 amino acids: CASRGTGGRETQYF. CDR3 nucleotide sequence: TGTGCCAGCAGGGGGACGGGGGGGCGAGAGACCCAGTACTTC. This sequence joins TRBV6-5 and TRBJ2-5; 8 nucleotides match TRBD2. CDR1 is MNHEY and CDR2 is SVGAGI in the germline V gene. This CDR3 is 14 amino acids long. V lost 6 bases, J lost 4 bases, and 7 bases stayed unmatched.